The present T cell receptor beta chain was sequenced within a study of blood T cell repertoires in COVID-19. Study-wide background: Both acute and convalescent COVID-19 samples were obtained from the United States, Italy and Spain. Nucleic acid was either cDNA or gDNA, and it came from T cells, B-cell-depleted T cells, or PBMCs.

The authors' processing: The assay estimated nucleated cells by amplifying reference gene primers. Profiling relied on immunoSEQ multiplex PCR, and the TCRdb table lists in-frame clones only, not all of them. Clone size and V and J calls were adopted from that table, with D and trimming inferred from the DNA. The table includes about 130,000 clones, more than 70% detected once. Trimming at V came to 5 bases and at J to 2 bases, leaving 4 bases not matched to a gene. The CDR3 length is 14 residues. Per the germline V gene, CDR1 is SGHRS and CDR2 is YFSETQ. The chain links TRBV5-1 to TRBJ2-5, with 9 bases fitting TRBD2. This sequence was found in a man in his sixties with acute or convalescent COVID-19. Material: peripheral blood. CDR3 nucleotide sequence: TGCGCCAGCAGTCCTAGCGGGACTCAAGAGACCCAGTACTTC. It is translated as CASSPSGTQETQYF.